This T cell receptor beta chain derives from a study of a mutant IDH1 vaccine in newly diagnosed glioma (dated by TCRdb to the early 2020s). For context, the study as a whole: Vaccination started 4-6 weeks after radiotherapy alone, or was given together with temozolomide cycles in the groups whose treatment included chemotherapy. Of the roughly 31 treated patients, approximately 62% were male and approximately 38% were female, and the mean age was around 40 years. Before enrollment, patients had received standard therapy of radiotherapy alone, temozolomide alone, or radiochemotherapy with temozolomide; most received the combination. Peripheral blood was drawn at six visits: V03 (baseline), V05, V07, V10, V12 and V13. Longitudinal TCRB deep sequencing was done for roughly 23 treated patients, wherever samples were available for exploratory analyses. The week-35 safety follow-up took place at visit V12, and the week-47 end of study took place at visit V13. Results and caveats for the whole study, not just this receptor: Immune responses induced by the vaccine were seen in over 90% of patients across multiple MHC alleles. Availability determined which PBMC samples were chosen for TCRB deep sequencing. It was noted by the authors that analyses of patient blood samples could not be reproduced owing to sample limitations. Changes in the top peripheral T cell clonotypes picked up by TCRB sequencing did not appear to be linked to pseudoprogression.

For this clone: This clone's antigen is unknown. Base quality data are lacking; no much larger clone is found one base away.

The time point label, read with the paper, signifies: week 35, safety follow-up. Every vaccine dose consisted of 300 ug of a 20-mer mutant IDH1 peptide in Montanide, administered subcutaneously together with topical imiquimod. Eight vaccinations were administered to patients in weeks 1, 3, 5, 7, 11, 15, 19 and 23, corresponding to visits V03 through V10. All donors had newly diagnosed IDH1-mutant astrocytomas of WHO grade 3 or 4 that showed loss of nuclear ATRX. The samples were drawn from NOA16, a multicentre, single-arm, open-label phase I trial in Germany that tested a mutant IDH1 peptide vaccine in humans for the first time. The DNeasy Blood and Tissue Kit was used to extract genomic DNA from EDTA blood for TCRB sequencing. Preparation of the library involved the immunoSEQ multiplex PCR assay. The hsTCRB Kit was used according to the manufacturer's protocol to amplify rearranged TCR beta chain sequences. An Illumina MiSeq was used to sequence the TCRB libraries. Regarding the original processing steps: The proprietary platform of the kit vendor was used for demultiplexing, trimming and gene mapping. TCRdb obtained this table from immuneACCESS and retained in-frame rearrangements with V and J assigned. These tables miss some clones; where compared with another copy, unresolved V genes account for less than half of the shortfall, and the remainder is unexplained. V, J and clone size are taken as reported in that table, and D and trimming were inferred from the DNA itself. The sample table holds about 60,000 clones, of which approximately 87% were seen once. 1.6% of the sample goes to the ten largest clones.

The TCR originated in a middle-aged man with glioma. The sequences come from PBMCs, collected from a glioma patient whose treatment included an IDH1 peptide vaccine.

In nucleotide form, the sequence is TGTGCCAGCACTAGCCCCTACGAGCAGTACTTC. This translates into CASTSPYEQYF. The sequence joins TRBV6-1 to TRBJ2-7; the best D guess is TRBD2, with 5 bases matching. CDR1 and CDR2 are read off the germline V gene as MNHNS and SASEGT. Including the terminal cysteine and phenylalanine, the CDR3 comprises 11 residues. Only CDR3 DNA is held: 33 bases, read in frame from base 1. Trimming takes 7 bases from V and 2 bases from J, and the germline ends sit 6 bases apart.